Each of the 2 T cell receptor beta chains below was sequenced from the same sample in a study of long-term antiretroviral therapy in people with HIV. Sequencing used immunoSEQ v3.0 at survey level. Sequencing was performed with immunoSEQ multiplex PCR; in TCRdb, only in-frame clones are kept and a portion is missing. The table has under 4,000 clones, about 88% seen once. The sequences come from unsorted PBMCs, collected 0.3 years after starting antiretroviral therapy. The origin of the receptors is a woman aged 45-65 years with HIV.

The CDR3 coding sequence is TGTGCCAGCAGCCCCGGGGTGGCCGAGCAGTACTTC. It translates to CASSPGVAEQYF. This chain connects TRBV11-2 to TRBJ2-7, with a possible D match to TRBD2 (5 bases). The CDR3 loop spans 12 amino acids. Trimming left V 5 bases short and J 6 bases short, with 11 bases between. The germline V gene encodes CDR1 SGHAT and CDR2 FQNNGV.

The chain employs TRBV6-1 and TRBJ1-2; the D gene is possibly TRBD1 (5 bases). The germline gives CDR1 MNHNS, CDR2 SASEGT. CDR3 length: 14 residues. Between the trimmed V and J ends, which lost 2 bases and 7 bases, there was a span of 14 bases. In DNA, the CDR3 is TGTGCCAGCAGTGAATCGAGGGGAGCAAGTGGCTACACCTTC. Its translation: CASSESRGASGYTF.